What follows is one TCR beta chain and its context. Its target is not known. CDR1 and CDR2 (germline): SGHTA, FQGNSA. This CDR3 is 14 amino acids long. The ends lost 3 bases at V and 6 bases at J; junction bases unmatched: 4. One entry per CDR3 protein results from TCRdb running MiXCR on the 5' RACE reads. The data contain 200,000 to 250,000 distinct CDR3 sequences, 6.9% of them seen just once; the ten biggest clones take up approximately 0.84%. This sample stems from a study of T cells after yellow fever vaccination. Study results and limitations: In post-booster samples, most primary-vaccination clones reappeared (just under 98% CD4, around 87% CD8).

This rearrangement joins TRBV7-2 to TRBJ2-7; 11 bases line up with TRBD2. The receptor was derived from a young man who received the YFV17D yellow fever vaccine. Sequenced material: CD4+ T cells sorted from PBMCs, taken 15 days after the yellow fever booster vaccination. In nucleotides, the CDR3 is TGTGCCAGCAGCTTCGACGGGACTAGCGGCGAGCAGTACTTC. This sequence encodes CASSFDGTSGEQYF.